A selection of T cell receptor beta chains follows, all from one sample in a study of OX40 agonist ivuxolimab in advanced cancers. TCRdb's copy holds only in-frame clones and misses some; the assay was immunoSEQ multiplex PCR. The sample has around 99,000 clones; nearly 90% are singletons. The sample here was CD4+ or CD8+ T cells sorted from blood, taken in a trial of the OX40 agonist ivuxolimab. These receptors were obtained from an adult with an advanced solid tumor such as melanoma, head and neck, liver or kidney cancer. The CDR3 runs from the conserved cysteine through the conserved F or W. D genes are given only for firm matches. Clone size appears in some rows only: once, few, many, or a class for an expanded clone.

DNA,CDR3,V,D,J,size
TGTGCCAGTCGTACCGTCGCGGGAGGGAGATACGAGCAGTACTTC,CASRTVAGGRYEQYF,TRBV19,TRBD2,TRBJ2-7,few
TGTGCCAGCAGTTTGGTCTCCAGGGGGCGGGGTTCACCCCTCCACTTT,CASSLVSRGRGSPLHF,TRBV27,TRBD1,TRBJ1-6,.
TGTGCCAGCAGCTCTTTCGGACAGCTGACCTATGGCTACACCTTC,CASSSFGQLTYGYTF,TRBV7-9,.,TRBJ1-2,.
TGTGCCACCCTAAGGGCACAAACTAATGAAAAACTGTTTTTT,CATLRAQTNEKLFF,TRBV28,.,TRBJ1-4,once
TGTGCCAGCAGCTTGACCAGCACAGATACGCAGTATTTT,CASSLTSTDTQYF,TRBV11-3,.,TRBJ2-3,.
TGTGCCAGCAACGGTCGGCAGGGGGGATCACCCCTCCACTTT,CASNGRQGGSPLHF,TRBV2,TRBD1,TRBJ1-6,.
TGCGCCAGCAGCTTGACAGGGAGGACTGAAGCTTTCTTT,CASSLTGRTEAFF,TRBV5-1,.,TRBJ1-1,.
TGTGCCAGCAGCCCGGACACTGAAGCTTTCTTT,CASSPDTEAFF,TRBV6-6,.,TRBJ1-1,.
TGCAGCGTGATTACTAGCTACGAGCAGTACTTC,CSVITSYEQYF,TRBV29-1,.,TRBJ2-7,.
TGTGCCAGCAGTTTTCATCAGGGGAACACCGGGGAGCTGTTTTTT,CASSFHQGNTGELFF,TRBV28,.,TRBJ2-2,.
TGTGCCATCAGGAACAGCGGGGGGCTGTCCTACGAGCAGTACTTC,CAIRNSGGLSYEQYF,TRBV10-3,TRBD2,TRBJ2-7,.
TGTGCCAGCAGTCTTTCTTCGGGCTTGGCCGAAAAACTGTTTTTT,CASSLSSGLAEKLFF,TRBV6-1,.,TRBJ1-4,.
TGTGCCAGCAGCTTAGCGGCGACTAGCTTGTGGGATACGCAGTATTTT,CASSLAATSLWDTQYF,TRBV7-3,TRBD2,TRBJ2-3,.
TGTGCCAGCAGCTTAGTGGGGACAGCGAATCAGCCCCAGCATTTT,CASSLVGTANQPQHF,TRBV7-2,TRBD1,TRBJ1-5,.
TGTGCCTGGAGTGGAGGACCACTCTCTGGGGCCAACGTCCTGACTTTC,CAWSGGPLSGANVLTF,TRBV30,.,TRBJ2-6,.
TGCAGTGCTAGAGACTACGAGCAGTACTTC,CSARDYEQYF,TRBV20-1,.,TRBJ2-7,few
TGCGCCAGCAGCCAAGCGGGAATCATCCCTTCCCCCCTCCACTTT,CASSQAGIIPSPLHF,TRBV4-1,.,TRBJ1-6,.
TGTGCCAGCAGTTATATATCATTGGGAGAGAACACTGAAGCTTTCTTT,CASSYISLGENTEAFF,TRBV6-5,.,TRBJ1-1,once
TGTGCCAGCAGTTCTGGGGGTGAAAAACTGTTTTTT,CASSSGGEKLFF,TRBV28,.,TRBJ1-4,.
TGTGCCAGCACTTTCGTGTTGGGCTACGAGCAGTACTTC,CASTFVLGYEQYF,TRBV11-2,.,TRBJ2-7,.
TGTGCCTGGAGTAGGGACTCGAGCTCCTACAATGAGCAGTTCTTC,CAWSRDSSSYNEQFF,TRBV30,.,TRBJ2-1,.
TGTGCCAGCAGCTTAATTACAGGGGCGGTCTATGGCTACACCTTC,CASSLITGAVYGYTF,TRBV7-9,TRBD1,TRBJ1-2,.
TGTGCCACCAAGGGGCAAATCAATCAGCCCCAGCATTTT,CATKGQINQPQHF,TRBV15,.,TRBJ1-5,once
TGTGCCAGTAGCAATTCGGGGATCTACGAGCAGTACTTC,CASSNSGIYEQYF,TRBV5-4,.,TRBJ2-7,once